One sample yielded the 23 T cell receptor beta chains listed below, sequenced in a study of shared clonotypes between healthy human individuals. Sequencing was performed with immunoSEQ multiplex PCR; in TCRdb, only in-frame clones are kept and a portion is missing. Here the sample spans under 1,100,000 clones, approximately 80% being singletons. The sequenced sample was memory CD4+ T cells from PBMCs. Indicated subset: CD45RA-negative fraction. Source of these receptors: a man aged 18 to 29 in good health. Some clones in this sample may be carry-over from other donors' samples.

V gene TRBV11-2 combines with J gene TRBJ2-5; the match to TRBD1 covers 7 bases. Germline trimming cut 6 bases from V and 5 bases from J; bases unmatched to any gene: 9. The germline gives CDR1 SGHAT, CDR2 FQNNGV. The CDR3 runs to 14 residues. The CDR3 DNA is TGTGCCAGCAGGACGACAGGGCGAGGGGAGACCCAGTACTTC. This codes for CASRTTGRGETQYF.

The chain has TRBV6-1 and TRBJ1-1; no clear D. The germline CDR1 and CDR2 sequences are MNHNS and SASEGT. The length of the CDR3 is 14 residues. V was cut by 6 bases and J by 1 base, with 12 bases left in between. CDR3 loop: CASRNRRENTEAFF. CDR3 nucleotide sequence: TGTGCCAGCAGGAACCGGAGAGAGAACACTGAAGCTTTCTTT.

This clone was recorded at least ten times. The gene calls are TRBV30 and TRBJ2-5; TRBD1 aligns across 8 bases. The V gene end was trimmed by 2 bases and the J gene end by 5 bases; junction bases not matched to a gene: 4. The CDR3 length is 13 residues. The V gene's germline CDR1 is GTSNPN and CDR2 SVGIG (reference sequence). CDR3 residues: CAWSQGARETQYF. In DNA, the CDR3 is TGTGCCTGGAGTCAGGGGGCCAGGGAGACCCAGTACTTC. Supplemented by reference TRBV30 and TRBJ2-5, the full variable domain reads SQTIHQWPATLVQPVGSPLSLECTVEGTSNPNLYWYRQAAGRGLQLLFYSVGIGQISSEVPQNLSASRPQDRQFILSSKKLLLSDSGFYLCAWSQGARETQYFGPGTRLLVL.

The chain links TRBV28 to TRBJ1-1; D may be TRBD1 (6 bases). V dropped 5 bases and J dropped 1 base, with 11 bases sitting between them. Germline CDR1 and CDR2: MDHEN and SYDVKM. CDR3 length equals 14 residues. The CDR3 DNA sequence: TGTGCCAGCAGTCCTACAGGGACGAACACTGAAGCTTTCTTT. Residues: CASSPTGTNTEAFF.

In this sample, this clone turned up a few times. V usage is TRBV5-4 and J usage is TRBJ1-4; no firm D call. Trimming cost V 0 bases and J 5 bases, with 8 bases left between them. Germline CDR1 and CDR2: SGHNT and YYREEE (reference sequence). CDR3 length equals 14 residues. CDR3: CASSLDLGNEKLFF. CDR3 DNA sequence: TGTGCCAGCAGCTTGGATTTGGGGAATGAAAAACTGTTTTTT.

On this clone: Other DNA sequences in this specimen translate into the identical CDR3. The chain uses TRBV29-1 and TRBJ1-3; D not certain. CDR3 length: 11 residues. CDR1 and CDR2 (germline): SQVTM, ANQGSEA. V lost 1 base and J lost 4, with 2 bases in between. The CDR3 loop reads CSVEVGNTIYF. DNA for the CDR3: TGCAGCGTTGAAGTGGGAAACACCATATATTTT. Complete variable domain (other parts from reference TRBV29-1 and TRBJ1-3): SAVISQKPSRDICQRGTSLTIQCQVDSQVTMMFWYRQQPGQSLTLIATANQGSEATYESGFVIDKFPISRPNLTFSTLTVSNMSPEDSSIYLCSVEVGNTIYFGEGSWLTVV.

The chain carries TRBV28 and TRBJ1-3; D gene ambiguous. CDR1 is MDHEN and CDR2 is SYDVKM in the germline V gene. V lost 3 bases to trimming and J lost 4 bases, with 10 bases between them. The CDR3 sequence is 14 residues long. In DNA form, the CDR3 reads TGTGCCAGCAGTTTTCCTAGCTCAGGAAACACCATATATTTT. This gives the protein CASSFPSSGNTIYF.

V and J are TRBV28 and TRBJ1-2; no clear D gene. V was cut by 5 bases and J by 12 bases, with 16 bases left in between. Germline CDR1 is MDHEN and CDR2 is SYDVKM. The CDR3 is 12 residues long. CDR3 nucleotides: TGTGCCAGCAGTCCTGCTGGCGGGGTAAACACCTTC. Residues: CASSPAGGVNTF.

CDR3 protein: CASSVIRAGAEQYF. CDR3 in DNA: TGCGCCAGCAGTGTAATCAGGGCCGGGGCCGAGCAGTACTTC. V is TRBV10-1 and J is TRBJ2-7; perhaps D is TRBD1 or TRBD2 (5 bases each). This CDR3 spans 14 amino acids. Germline assignment: CDR1 WNHNN and CDR2 SYGVQD (reference sequence). V was cut by 4 bases and J by 6 bases, with 16 bases left in between.

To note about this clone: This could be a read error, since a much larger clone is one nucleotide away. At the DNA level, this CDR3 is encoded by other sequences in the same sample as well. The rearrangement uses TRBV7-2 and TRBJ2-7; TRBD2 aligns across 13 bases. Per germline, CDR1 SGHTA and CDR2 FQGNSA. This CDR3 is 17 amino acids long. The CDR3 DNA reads TGCGCCAGCAGCTTGACTAGCGGGAGGTCTAGCTCCTACGAGCAGTACTTC. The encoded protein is CASSLTSGRSSSYEQYF.

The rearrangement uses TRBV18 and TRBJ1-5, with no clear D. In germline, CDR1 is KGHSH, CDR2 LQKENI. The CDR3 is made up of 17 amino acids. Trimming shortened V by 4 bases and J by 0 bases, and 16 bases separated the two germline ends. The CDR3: CASSLLPPSVSNQPQHF. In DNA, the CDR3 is TGTGCCAGCTCACTACTCCCACCATCGGTTAGCAATCAGCCCCAGCATTTT.

CDR3 protein: CASSPETSGRGKQYF. CDR3 nucleotide sequence: TGTGCCAGCAGCCCCGAGACTAGCGGGAGAGGGAAGCAGTACTTC. The V call is TRBV13, the J call TRBJ2-7, with 12 bases fitting TRBD2. The V gene's germline CDR1 is PRHDT and CDR2 FYEKMQ (reference sequence). This CDR3 is 15 amino acids long. After removal of 5 bases from V and 8 bases from J, the junction contained 10 bases not matched to a gene.

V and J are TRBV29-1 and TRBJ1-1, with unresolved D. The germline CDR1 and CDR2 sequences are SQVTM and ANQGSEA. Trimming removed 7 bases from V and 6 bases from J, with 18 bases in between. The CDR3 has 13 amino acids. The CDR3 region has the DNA TGCAGCGCTAGCGTGACACGGGAGTCTGAAGCTTTCTTT. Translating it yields CSASVTRESEAFF.

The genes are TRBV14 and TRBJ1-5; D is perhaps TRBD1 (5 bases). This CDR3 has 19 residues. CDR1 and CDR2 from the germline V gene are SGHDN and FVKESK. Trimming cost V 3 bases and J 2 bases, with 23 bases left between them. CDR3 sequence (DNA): TGTGCCAGCAGCCACCCGGCCCATAGGGGTCCAGGAGGCAATCAGCCCCAGCATTTT. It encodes CASSHPAHRGPGGNQPQHF.

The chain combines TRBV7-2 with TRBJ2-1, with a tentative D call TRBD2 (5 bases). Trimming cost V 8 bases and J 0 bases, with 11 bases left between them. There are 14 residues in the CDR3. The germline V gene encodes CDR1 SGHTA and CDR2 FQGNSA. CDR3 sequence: CASRTFSSYNEQFF. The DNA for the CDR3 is TGTGCCAGCCGGACTTTCAGCTCCTACAATGAGCAGTTCTTC.

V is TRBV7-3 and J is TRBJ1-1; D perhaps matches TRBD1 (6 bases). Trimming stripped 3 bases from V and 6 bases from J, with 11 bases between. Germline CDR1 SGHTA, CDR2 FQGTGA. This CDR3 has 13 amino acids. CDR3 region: CASSFGAGAEAFF. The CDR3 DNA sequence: TGTGCCAGCAGCTTCGGGGCAGGGGCTGAAGCTTTCTTT.

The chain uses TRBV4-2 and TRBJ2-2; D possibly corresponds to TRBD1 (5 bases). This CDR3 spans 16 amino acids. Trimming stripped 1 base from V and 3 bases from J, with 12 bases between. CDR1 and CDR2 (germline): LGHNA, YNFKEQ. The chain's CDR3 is CASSQAGMYDTGELFF. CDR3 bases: TGTGCCAGCAGCCAAGCAGGGATGTATGACACCGGGGAGCTGTTTTTT.

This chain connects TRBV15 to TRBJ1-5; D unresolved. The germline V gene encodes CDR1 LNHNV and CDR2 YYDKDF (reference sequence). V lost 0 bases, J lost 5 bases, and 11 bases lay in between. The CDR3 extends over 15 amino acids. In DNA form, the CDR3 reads TGTGCCACCAGCAGAGAAGGAGGCACCCATCAGCCCCAGCATTTT. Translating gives CATSREGGTHQPQHF.

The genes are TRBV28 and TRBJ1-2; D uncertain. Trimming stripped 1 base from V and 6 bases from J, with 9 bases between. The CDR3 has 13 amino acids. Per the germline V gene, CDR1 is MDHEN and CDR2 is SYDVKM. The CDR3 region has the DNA TGTGCCAGCAGTTTATATAGCGGGAATGGCTACACCTTC. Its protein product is CASSLYSGNGYTF.

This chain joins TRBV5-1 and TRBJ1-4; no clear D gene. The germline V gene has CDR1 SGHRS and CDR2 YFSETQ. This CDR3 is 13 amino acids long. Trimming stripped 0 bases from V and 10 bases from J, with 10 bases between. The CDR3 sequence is CASSLELGGKLFF. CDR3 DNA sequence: TGCGCCAGCAGCTTGGAACTAGGAGGAAAACTGTTTTTT.

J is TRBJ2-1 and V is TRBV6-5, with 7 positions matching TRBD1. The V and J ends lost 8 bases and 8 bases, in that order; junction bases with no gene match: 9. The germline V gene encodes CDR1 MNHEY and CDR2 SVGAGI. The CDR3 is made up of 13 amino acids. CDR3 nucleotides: TGTGCCAGCCAGTGGGACAGACTACATGAGCAGTTCTTC. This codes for CASQWDRLHEQFF.

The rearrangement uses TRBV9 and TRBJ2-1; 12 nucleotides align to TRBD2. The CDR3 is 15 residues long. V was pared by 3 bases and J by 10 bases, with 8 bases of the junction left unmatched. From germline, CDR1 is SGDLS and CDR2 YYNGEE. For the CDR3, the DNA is TGTGCCAGCAGCGCCCGACTAGCGGGAGTGCACGAGCAGTTCTTC. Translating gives CASSARLAGVHEQFF.

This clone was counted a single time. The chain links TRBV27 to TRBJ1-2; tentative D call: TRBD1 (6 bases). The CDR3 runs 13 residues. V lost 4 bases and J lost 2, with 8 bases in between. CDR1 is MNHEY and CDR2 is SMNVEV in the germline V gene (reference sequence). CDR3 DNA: TGTGCCAGCAGTTCCACAGGGAACTATGGCTACACCTTC. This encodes CASSSTGNYGYTF.